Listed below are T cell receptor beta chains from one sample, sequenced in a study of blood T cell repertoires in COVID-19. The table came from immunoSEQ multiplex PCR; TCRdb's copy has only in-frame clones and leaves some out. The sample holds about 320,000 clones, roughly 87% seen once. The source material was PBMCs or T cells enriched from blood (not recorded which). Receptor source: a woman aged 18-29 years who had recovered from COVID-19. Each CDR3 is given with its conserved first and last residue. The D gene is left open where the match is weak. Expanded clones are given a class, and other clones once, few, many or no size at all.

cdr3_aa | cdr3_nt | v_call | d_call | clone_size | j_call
CASSLRGSGNTIYF | TGTGCCAGCAGCTTAAGAGGCTCTGGAAACACCATATATTTT | TRBV5-5 | NA | NA | TRBJ1-3
CASSTDSMNTEAFF | TGCGCCAGCAGTACCGACAGTATGAACACTGAAGCTTTCTTT | TRBV5-1 | NA | NA | TRBJ1-1
CASSSLANGNEQFF | TGCGCCAGCAGCTCACTAGCGAATGGCAATGAGCAGTTCTTC | TRBV5-1 | TRBD2 | few | TRBJ2-1
CASSPIISGGEETQYF | TGTGCCAGCAGCCCTATAATTAGCGGGGGAGAAGAGACCCAGTACTTC | TRBV28 | TRBD2 | NA | TRBJ2-5
CASSESSTGRNEKLFF | TGTGCCAGCAGTGAATCATCGACAGGCCGGAATGAAAAACTGTTTTTT | TRBV25-1 | NA | NA | TRBJ1-4
CASSFSGGPYEQYF | TGTGCCAGCAGCTTCTCGGGAGGCCCCTACGAGCAGTACTTC | TRBV11-2 | TRBD2 | NA | TRBJ2-7
CASSLTGMGGYGYTF | TGCGCCAGCAGCTTGACAGGGATGGGCGGCTATGGCTACACCTTC | TRBV5-1 | NA | NA | TRBJ1-2
CATSDRTGTGGRTDTQYF | TGTGCCACCAGTGACCGCACCGGGACAGGGGGCCGCACAGATACGCAGTATTTT | TRBV24-1 | TRBD1 | NA | TRBJ2-3
CASSFSGGFTEAFF | TGTGCCAGCAGTTTCTCAGGGGGCTTCACTGAAGCTTTCTTT | TRBV27 | TRBD1 | NA | TRBJ1-1
CASSYTGQYYEQYF | TGTGCCAGCAGTTATACAGGGCAATACTACGAGCAGTACTTC | TRBV6-5 | NA | NA | TRBJ2-7
CASSLPVDTQYF | TGTGCCAGCAGCCTCCCGGTAGATACCCAGTACTTC | TRBV7-9 | NA | NA | TRBJ2-5
CASSSGAADTQYF | TGTGCCAGCAGTTCAGGAGCGGCAGATACGCAGTATTTT | TRBV12-3/TRBV12-4 | NA | NA | TRBJ2-3
CASSQEPREVQETQYF | TGTGCCAGCAGCCAAGAACCTCGGGAGGTACAAGAGACCCAGTACTTC | TRBV3-1/TRBV3-2 | TRBD2 | NA | TRBJ2-5
CSASAQGNGYTF | TGCAGTGCTAGTGCACAGGGAAACGGCTACACCTTC | TRBV20-1 | NA | NA | TRBJ1-2
CASSDTVPYEQYF | TGTGCCAGTAGTGATACGGTCCCCTACGAGCAGTACTTC | TRBV19 | NA | NA | TRBJ2-7
CASSLQVNSPLHF | TGTGCCAGCAGTTTACAGGTTAATTCACCCCTCCACTTT | TRBV12-3/TRBV12-4 | NA | NA | TRBJ1-6
CASSPNAGRTYEQYF | TGTGCCAGCAGCCCAAACGCTGGCAGAACCTACGAGCAGTACTTC | TRBV7-2 | NA | NA | TRBJ2-7
CASSYSLQGVNTEAFF | TGTGCCAGCAGTTACTCTCTACAGGGAGTGAACACTGAAGCTTTCTTT | TRBV6-5 | NA | NA | TRBJ1-1
CASSQAGGLMNTEAFF | TGTGCCAGCAGCCAAGCGGGGGGGCTAATGAACACTGAAGCTTTCTTT | TRBV3-1/TRBV3-2 | NA | NA | TRBJ1-1
CASSGQGTTGELFF | TGTGCCAGCAGTGGACAGGGGACCACCGGGGAGCTGTTTTTT | TRBV7-9 | TRBD1 | NA | TRBJ2-2
CASSLDRGGKYEQYF | TGTGCCAGCAGCTTAGACCGGGGGGGTAAATACGAGCAGTACTTC | TRBV7-9 | TRBD2 | NA | TRBJ2-7
CASSLGDGGTPAFF | TGTGCCAGCAGCTTAGGAGATGGGGGGACCCCGGCTTTCTTT | TRBV11-2 | NA | NA | TRBJ1-1
CASSFSRQGFGNTIYF | TGCGCCAGCAGCTTCAGTCGACAGGGATTTGGAAACACCATATATTTT | TRBV5-1 | TRBD1 | NA | TRBJ1-3
CASSEAAVETEAFF | TGTGCCAGCAGTGAAGCGGCAGTGGAGACTGAAGCTTTCTTT | TRBV6-1 | NA | NA | TRBJ1-1
CASSVGDSETGNTIYF | TGTGCCAGCAGCGTAGGGGACAGTGAGACTGGAAACACCATATATTTT | TRBV9 | TRBD1 | NA | TRBJ1-3
CATSRDPFMNTEAFF | TGTGCCACCAGCAGAGACCCGTTTATGAACACTGAAGCTTTCTTT | TRBV15 | NA | NA | TRBJ1-1
CASSWTPIQAGGDNEQFF | TGTGCCAGCAGCTGGACCCCTATACAAGCAGGAGGGGACAATGAGCAGTTCTTC | TRBV7-6 | NA | NA | TRBJ2-1
CASSILQGAEAFF | TGTGCCAGCAGCATCCTACAGGGGGCTGAGGCTTTCTTT | TRBV7-9 | TRBD1 | NA | TRBJ1-1
CASSLGPPSEGWEQYF | TGTGCCAGCAGCTTAGGCCCGCCCTCGGAGGGGTGGGAGCAGTACTTC | TRBV11-2 | NA | few | TRBJ2-7
CASSLSGATGETQYF | TGTGCCAGCAGCTTAAGTGGGGCTACAGGAGAGACCCAGTACTTC | TRBV11-2 | NA | NA | TRBJ2-5
CATSRDGRGRLNYGYTF | TGTGCCACCAGCAGAGATGGGCGGGGCAGACTAAACTATGGCTACACCTTC | TRBV15 | NA | once | TRBJ1-2
CASTLTGGYTGELFF | TGTGCCAGTACCTTAACAGGGGGCTACACCGGGGAGCTGTTTTTT | TRBV19 | TRBD1 | NA | TRBJ2-2
CASSLAQTLPTHYEQYF | TGTGCCAGCAGCTTAGCCCAGACACTTCCTACACACTACGAGCAGTACTTC | TRBV7-9 | NA | NA | TRBJ2-7
CASSFGTVNTEAFF | TGTGCCAGCAGCTTCGGGACAGTTAACACTGAAGCTTTCTTT | TRBV11-2 | TRBD1 | NA | TRBJ1-1
CASSTPGSSYEQYF | TGTGCCAGCAGTACCCCGGGGAGCTCCTACGAGCAGTACTTC | TRBV6-2/TRBV6-3 | NA | NA | TRBJ2-7
CASSLGPSVNYGYTF | TGTGCCAGCAGCTTGGGCCCTTCGGTAAACTATGGCTACACCTTC | TRBV7-2 | NA | NA | TRBJ1-2
CSERESSYNEQFF | TGCAGCGAGAGGGAAAGCTCCTACAATGAGCAGTTCTTC | TRBV29-1 | NA | NA | TRBJ2-1
CASSRDRAMNTEAFF | TGCGCCAGCAGCCGAGACAGGGCCATGAACACTGAAGCTTTCTTT | TRBV5-1 | TRBD1 | NA | TRBJ1-1
CASSVTSGTDTQYF | TGTGCCAGCAGTGTGACTAGCGGAACAGATACGCAGTATTTT | TRBV2 | TRBD2 | NA | TRBJ2-3
CASRGQLYNSPLHF | TGTGCCAGCAGGGGACAGCTATATAATTCACCCCTCCACTTT | TRBV27 | TRBD1 | few | TRBJ1-6
CASSHTDRGIDTQYF | TGCGCCAGCAGCCATACTGACAGGGGGATAGATACGCAGTATTTT | TRBV5-1 | TRBD1 | NA | TRBJ2-3
CAWSVAAGNTIYF | TGTGCCTGGAGTGTCGCGGCTGGAAACACCATATATTTT | TRBV30 | NA | NA | TRBJ1-3
CASSGPGELFF | TGTGCCAGCAGTGGGCCCGGGGAGCTGTTTTTT | TRBV3-1/TRBV3-2 | NA | once | TRBJ2-2
CASSFARADTGELFF | TGTGCCAGCAGTTTCGCCAGGGCTGACACCGGGGAGCTGTTTTTT | TRBV27 | NA | NA | TRBJ2-2
CASGPGLGYEQYF | TGTGCCAGCGGACCTGGACTAGGCTACGAGCAGTACTTC | TRBV12-3/TRBV12-4 | TRBD2 | NA | TRBJ2-7
CASSRNTGLVYNEQFF | TGTGCCAGCAGCCGGAATACCGGACTAGTCTACAATGAGCAGTTCTTC | TRBV14 | TRBD2 | NA | TRBJ2-1
CAITRGGSNYGYTF | TGTGCCATCACCCGAGGTGGGAGCAACTATGGCTACACCTTC | TRBV10-3 | NA | once | TRBJ1-2
CASSLGTMNTEAFF | TGTGCCAGCAGTTTGGGCACAATGAACACTGAAGCTTTCTTT | TRBV28 | NA | NA | TRBJ1-1
CASGRVTDTQYF | TGTGCCAGCGGGCGGGTCACAGATACGCAGTATTTT | TRBV7-9 | NA | once | TRBJ2-3
CASSWGGSGNTIYF | TGTGCCAGCAGTTGGGGGGGCTCTGGAAACACCATATATTTT | TRBV28 | NA | NA | TRBJ1-3
CASSEVATGVYEQYF | TGTGCCAGCAGTGAAGTGGCGACAGGGGTTTACGAGCAGTACTTC | TRBV2 | TRBD1 | once | TRBJ2-7
CAISASSTRGTDTQYF | TGTGCCATCAGTGCCTCCTCAACCCGCGGCACAGATACGCAGTATTTT | TRBV10-3 | NA | NA | TRBJ2-3
CASSFGQGAFEKLFF | TGTGCCAGCAGCTTTGGACAGGGGGCGTTTGAAAAACTGTTTTTT | TRBV7-2 | TRBD1 | NA | TRBJ1-4